This TCR beta chain was profiled in a study of Ad26.COV2.S vaccination and SARS-CoV-2 variants. For the study at large: Ad26.COV2.S arm of COV1001 included the donor.

This clone turned up a few times. Treatment: roughly 19 received Ad26.COV2.S at low or high dose, single or two shots; five or six received placebo; per-sample allocation not given. Day 63 after the first injection of vaccine or placebo was the sampling time. Germline V gene sequence: CDR1 LGHDT, CDR2 YNNKEL (reference sequence). The CDR3 runs to 17 residues. The V and J ends lost 1 base and 4 bases, in that order; junction bases with no gene match: 6. The protocol was immunoSEQ multiplex PCR, while the TCRdb copy is restricted to in-frame clones and leaves out a portion. The table shows about 350,000 clones, with 65% to 90% occurring only once.

The source material was peripheral blood, sampled in a trial of Ad26.COV2.S vaccine versus placebo. This clonotype originated in a person between 18 and 65 years old who received the Ad26.COV2.S COVID-19 vaccine or a placebo. The chain links TRBV3-1 (or the pseudogene TRBV3-2) to TRBJ2-3; 12 bases map to TRBD1. CDR3 protein: CASSQGGGQGAADTQYF. CDR3 coding DNA: TGTGCCAGCAGCCAAGGAGGGGGACAGGGGGCCGCAGATACGCAGTATTTT.